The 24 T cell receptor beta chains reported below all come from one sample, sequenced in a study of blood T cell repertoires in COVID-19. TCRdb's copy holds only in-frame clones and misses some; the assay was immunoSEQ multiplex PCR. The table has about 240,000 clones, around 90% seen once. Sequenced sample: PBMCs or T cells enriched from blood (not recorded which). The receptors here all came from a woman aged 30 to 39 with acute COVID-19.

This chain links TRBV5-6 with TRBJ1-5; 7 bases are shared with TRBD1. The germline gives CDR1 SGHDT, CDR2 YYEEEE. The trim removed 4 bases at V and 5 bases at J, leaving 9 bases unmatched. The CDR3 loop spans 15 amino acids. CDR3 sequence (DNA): TGTGCCAGCAGCAGTGGCAGGGGGTCGTATCAGCCCCAGCATTTT. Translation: CASSSGRGSYQPQHF.

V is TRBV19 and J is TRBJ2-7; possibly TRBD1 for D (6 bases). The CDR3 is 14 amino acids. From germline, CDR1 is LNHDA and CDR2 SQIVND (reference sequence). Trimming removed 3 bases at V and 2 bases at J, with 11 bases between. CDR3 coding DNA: TGTGCCAGTAGTATCTCGGGACAAACCTACGAGCAGTACTTC. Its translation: CASSISGQTYEQYF.

The CDR3 region is CASSQELAESRYGYTF. The CDR3 DNA reads as TGCGCCAGCAGCCAAGAATTAGCAGAATCGCGGTATGGCTACACCTTC. The rearrangement joins TRBV4-1 to TRBJ1-2, with D hard to call. The V and J ends lost 0 bases and 5 bases respectively, with 16 bases between them. Germline loops: CDR1 MGHRA, CDR2 YSYEKL. The CDR3 is made up of 16 amino acids.

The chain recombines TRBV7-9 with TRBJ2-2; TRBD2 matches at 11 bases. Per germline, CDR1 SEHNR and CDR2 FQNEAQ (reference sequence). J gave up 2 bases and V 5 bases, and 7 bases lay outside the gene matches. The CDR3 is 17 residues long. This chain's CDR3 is CASSRLLAGGNTGELFF. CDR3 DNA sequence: TGTGCCAGCAGCCGACTTCTAGCGGGGGGTAACACCGGGGAGCTGTTTTTT. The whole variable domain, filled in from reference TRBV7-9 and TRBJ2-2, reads DTGVSQNPRHKITKRGQNVTFRCDPISEHNRLYWYRQTLGQGPEFLTYFQNEAQLEKSRLLSDRFSAERPKGSFSTLEIQRTEQGDSAMYLCASSRLLAGGNTGELFFGEGSRLTVL.

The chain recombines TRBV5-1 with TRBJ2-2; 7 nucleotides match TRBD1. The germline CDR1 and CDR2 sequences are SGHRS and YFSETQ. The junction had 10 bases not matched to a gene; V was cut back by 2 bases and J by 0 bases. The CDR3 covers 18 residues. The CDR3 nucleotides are TGCGCCAGCAGCTTATTCTTCCGGGACAGCTCGAACACCGGGGAGCTGTTTTTT. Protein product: CASSLFFRDSSNTGELFF.

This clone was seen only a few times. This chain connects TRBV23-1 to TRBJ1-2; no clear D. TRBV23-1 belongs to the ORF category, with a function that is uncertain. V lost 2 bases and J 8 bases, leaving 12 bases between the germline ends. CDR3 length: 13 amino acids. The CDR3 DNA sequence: TGCGCCAGCAGTCAAGGGGAGCGTTTGGGCTACACCTTC. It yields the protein CASSQGERLGYTF.

The CDR3 reads CASSPGLAGNNEQFF. The CDR3, as DNA: TGCGCCAGCAGCCCAGGACTAGCTGGTAACAATGAGCAGTTCTTC. The chain has TRBV10-2 and TRBJ2-1; the match to TRBD2 covers 8 bases. Trimming at V came to 6 bases and at J to 5 bases, leaving 9 bases not matched to a gene. The CDR3 length is 15 residues. Germline loops: CDR1 WSHSY, CDR2 SAAADI.

The DNA of the CDR3 is TGCGCCAGCAGCTACGGACAGGGGAACTATGGCTACACCTTC. As protein: CASSYGQGNYGYTF. The V and J genes are TRBV4-3 and TRBJ1-2; 9 bases agree with TRBD1. This CDR3 has 14 amino acids. CDR1 and CDR2 (germline): LGHNA, YSLEER. J gave up 2 bases and V 5 bases, and 3 bases lay outside the gene matches.

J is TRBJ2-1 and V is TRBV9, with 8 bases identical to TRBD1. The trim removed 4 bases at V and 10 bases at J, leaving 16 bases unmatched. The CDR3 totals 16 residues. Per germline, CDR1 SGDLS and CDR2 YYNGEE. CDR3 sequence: CASSPPGGPGLREQFF. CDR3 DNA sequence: TGTGCCAGCAGCCCTCCAGGGGGCCCAGGACTCAGGGAGCAGTTCTTC.

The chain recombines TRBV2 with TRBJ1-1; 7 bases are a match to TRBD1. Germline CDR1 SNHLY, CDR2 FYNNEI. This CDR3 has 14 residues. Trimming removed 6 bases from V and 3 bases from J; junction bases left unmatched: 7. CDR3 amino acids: CASRLDRVDTEAFF. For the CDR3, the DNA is TGTGCCAGCAGGCTCGACAGGGTTGACACTGAAGCTTTCTTT.

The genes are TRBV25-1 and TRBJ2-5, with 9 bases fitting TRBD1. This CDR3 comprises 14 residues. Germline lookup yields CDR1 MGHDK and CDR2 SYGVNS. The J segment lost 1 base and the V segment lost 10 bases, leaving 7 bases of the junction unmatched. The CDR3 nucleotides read TGTGCCACCCGGGACAGGGCGGCCCAAGAGACCCAGTACTTC. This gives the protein CATRDRAAQETQYF.

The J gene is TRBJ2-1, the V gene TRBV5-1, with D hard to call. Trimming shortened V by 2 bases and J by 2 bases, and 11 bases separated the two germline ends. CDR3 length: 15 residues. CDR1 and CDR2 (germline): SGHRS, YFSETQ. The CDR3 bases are TGCGCCAGCAGCTTCGGCGGCGCTGCCTACAATGAGCAGTTCTTC. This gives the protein CASSFGGAAYNEQFF.

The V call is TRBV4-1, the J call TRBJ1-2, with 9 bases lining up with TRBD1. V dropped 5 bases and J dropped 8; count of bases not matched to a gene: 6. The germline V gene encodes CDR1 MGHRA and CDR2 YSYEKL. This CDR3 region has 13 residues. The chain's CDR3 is CASSGRQGGGYTF. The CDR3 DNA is TGCGCCAGCAGCGGAAGACAGGGGGGAGGCTACACCTTC.

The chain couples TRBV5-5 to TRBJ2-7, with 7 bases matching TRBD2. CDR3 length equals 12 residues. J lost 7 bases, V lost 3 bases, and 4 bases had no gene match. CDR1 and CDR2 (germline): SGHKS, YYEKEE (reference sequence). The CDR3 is CASSWRGGEQYF. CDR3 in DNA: TGTGCCAGCAGCTGGCGCGGGGGAGAGCAGTACTTC.

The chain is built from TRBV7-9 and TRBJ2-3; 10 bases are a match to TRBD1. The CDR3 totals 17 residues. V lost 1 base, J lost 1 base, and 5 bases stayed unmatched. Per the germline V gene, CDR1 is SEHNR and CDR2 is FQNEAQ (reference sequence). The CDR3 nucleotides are TGTGCCAGCAGCTTAGGTTCCGGGACAGGGGGCACAGATACGCAGTATTTT. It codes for CASSLGSGTGGTDTQYF.

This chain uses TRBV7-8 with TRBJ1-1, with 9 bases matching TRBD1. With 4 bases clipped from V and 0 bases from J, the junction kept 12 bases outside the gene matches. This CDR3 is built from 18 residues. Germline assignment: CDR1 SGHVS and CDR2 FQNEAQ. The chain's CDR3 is CASSSPGQGILLNTEAFF. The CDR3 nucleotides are TGTGCCAGCAGCTCGCCGGGACAGGGCATTTTGTTGAACACTGAAGCTTTCTTT.

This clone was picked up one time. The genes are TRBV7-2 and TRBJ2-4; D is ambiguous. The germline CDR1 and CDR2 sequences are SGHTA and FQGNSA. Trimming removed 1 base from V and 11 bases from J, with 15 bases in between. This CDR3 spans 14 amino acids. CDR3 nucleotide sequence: TGTGCCAGCAGCTTAGGGTATTCTAGAAAGGTTCAGTACTTC. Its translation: CASSLGYSRKVQYF.

CDR3 sequence: CASSLARKEAFF. The CDR3 nucleotides read TGTGCCAGCAGCTTAGCGCGGAAAGAAGCTTTCTTT. This chain uses TRBV7-9 with TRBJ1-1; D unclear. The germline V and J ends were trimmed by 0 bases and 8 bases, with 7 bases remaining between them. Germline V gene data show CDR1 as SEHNR and CDR2 as FQNEAQ (reference sequence). The CDR3 consists of 12 residues.

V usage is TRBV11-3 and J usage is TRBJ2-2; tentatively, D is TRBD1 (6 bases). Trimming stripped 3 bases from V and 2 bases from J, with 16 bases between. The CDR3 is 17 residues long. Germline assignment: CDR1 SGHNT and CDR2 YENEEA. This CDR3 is CASSFPTGPTNTGELFF. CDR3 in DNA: TGTGCCAGCAGCTTCCCGACAGGCCCCACAAACACCGGGGAGCTGTTTTTT.

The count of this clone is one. CDR3 DNA sequence: TGTGCCAGCAGTTTAAGTACCAGACAGGGCCGCCGCACAGATACGCAGTATTTT. Amino acids: CASSLSTRQGRRTDTQYF. The chain employs TRBV27 and TRBJ2-3; 7 nucleotides align to TRBD1. The CDR3 extends over 18 amino acids. V lost 2 bases, J lost 1 base, and 12 bases stayed unmatched. CDR1 and CDR2 from the germline V gene are MNHEY and SMNVEV (reference sequence).

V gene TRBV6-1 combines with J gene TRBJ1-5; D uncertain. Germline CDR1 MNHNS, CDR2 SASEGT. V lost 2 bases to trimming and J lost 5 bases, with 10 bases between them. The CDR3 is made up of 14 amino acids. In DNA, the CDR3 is TGTGCCAGCAGTGAAAAGGAGTGGGATCAGCCCCAGCATTTT. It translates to CASSEKEWDQPQHF.

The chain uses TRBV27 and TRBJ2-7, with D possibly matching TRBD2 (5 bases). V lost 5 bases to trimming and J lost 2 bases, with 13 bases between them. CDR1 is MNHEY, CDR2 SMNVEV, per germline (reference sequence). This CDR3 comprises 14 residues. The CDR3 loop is CASSPSGNAYEQYF. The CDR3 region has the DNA TGTGCCAGCAGTCCCTCCGGGAATGCCTACGAGCAGTACTTC.

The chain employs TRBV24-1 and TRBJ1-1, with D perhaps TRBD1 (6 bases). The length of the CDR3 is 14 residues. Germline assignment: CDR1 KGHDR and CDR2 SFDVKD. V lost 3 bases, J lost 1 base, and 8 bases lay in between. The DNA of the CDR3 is TGTGCCACCAGTGATGAGACAGGGAACACTGAAGCTTTCTTT. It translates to CATSDETGNTEAFF.

DNA of the CDR3: TGTGCCAGCTCACTCTTCCCGGGACACTCTCTCCCGCCCGCCGGGGAGCTGTTTTTT. The encoded protein is CASSLFPGHSLPPAGELFF. This rearrangement joins TRBV18 to TRBJ2-2; D might be TRBD1 (6 bases). Germline V CDR1 and CDR2: KGHSH, LQKENI. The V end lost 4 bases, the J end lost 6 bases, and 27 bases lay between the germline ends. The CDR3 is 19 residues long.